This entry features one TCR beta chain sequence. Antigen unknown. Method: immunoSEQ multiplex PCR; TCRdb's copy keeps in-frame clones and lacks some. The table records around 310,000 clones, more than 65% of them present only once. This specimen comes from a study of cytotoxic CD8 clonotypes in ibrutinib-treated CLL. Findings of the study overall: Sampling times differed between sustained-remission and progressing patients.

The germline V and J ends were trimmed by 3 bases and 0 bases, with 15 bases remaining between them. The CDR3 runs to 16 residues. The germline gives CDR1 SGHVS, CDR2 FQNEAQ. The TCR originated in a human donor with chronic lymphocytic leukemia. The chain employs TRBV7-8 and TRBJ2-7; D unresolved. The material was PBMCs, obtained before ibrutinib treatment. The CDR3 sequence: CASSLLGRTSSYEQYF. CDR3 bases: TGTGCCAGCAGCTTGTTGGGTCGGACGAGCTCCTACGAGCAGTACTTC.